This TCR beta chain comes out of a study of T cell responses to AZD1222 COVID-19 vaccine. Broader study findings: Only after the peak T cell response were repertoires sampled. Compared with day 0, the breadth and depth of the Spike-specific TCR repertoire rose significantly after two doses of AZD1222.

As for this clone: No antigen is known for it.

Some clones are missing from TCRdb's copy, which holds only in-frame ones; the method was immunoSEQ multiplex PCR. The sample carries approximately 150,000 clones, 85% to 90% recorded once. The germline V gene has CDR1 SGHNT and CDR2 YENEEA. V lost 1 base and J lost 2, with 8 bases in between. The CDR3 is 14 amino acids. Source: peripheral blood, taken 28 days after the second AZD1222 dose. This sequence joins TRBV11-3 and TRBJ1-1; TRBD1 might be the D (5 bases). This clonotype originated in an adult who received the AZD1222 COVID-19 vaccine. CDR3 in amino acids: CASSLGGSNTEAFF. For the CDR3, the DNA is TGTGCCAGCAGCTTAGGGGGCTCAAACACTGAAGCTTTCTTT.